Included here is one TCR beta chain sequence, with context. Its antigen is still unknown. Base qualities were left out, and no much larger clone turns up one base away. V lost 4 bases and J lost 1 base; the stretch between them is 13 bases long. Reading the germline V gene (reference sequence) gives CDR1 MNHNY and CDR2 SVGAGI. Including the terminal cysteine and phenylalanine, the CDR3 comprises 15 residues. CDR3 DNA only is kept here, 45 bases in frame from base 1. Library preparation was by the immunoSEQ multiplex PCR assay. In TCRdb, the immuneACCESS table is reduced to in-frame sequences with V and J assigned. These tables do not hold every clone; where another copy was compared, an unresolved V gene accounts for under half, and the others remain unexplained. This sample gives approximately 82,000 clones in total; under 95% of them show up just once. Jointly, the top ten make up roughly 0.27% of the sample.

The record originates from a study of technical replicates of blood from a handful of donors (dated by TCRdb to the late 2010s). The sequence came from a human donor in good health. Sequenced material: T cells isolated from PBMCs. The sequence is built from TRBV6-6 and TRBJ2-5; tentative D gene TRBD1, with 5 bases matching. The DNA sequence reads TGTGCCAGCAGTTTTTCCCAGGGCCTCCAAGAGACCCAGTACTTC. Its coded protein is CASSFSQGLQETQYF.